This is a list of T cell receptor beta chains from one sample in a study of cytomegalovirus exposure and HLA in healthy donors. The table came from immunoSEQ multiplex PCR; TCRdb's copy has only in-frame clones and leaves some out. The repertoire consists of 60,000 or so clones, with about 67% occurring once and the leading ten covering 30% to 35%. Sequencing was carried out using PBMCs. These receptors were obtained from a man between 35 and 55 years old in good health and CMV-seropositive. CDR3s include the opening cysteine and the closing phenylalanine or tryptophan. The D gene is left open where the match is weak. Size is stated for part of the rows, as once, few or many counts, or as a class when the clone is expanded.

J gene: TRBJ2-5
clone size: few
D gene: .
V gene: TRBV4-3
CDR3 protein: CASSQDILVREETQYF
CDR3 DNA: TGCGCCAGCAGCCAAGATATTTTAGTCAGGGAAGAGACCCAGTACTTC

J gene: TRBJ2-3
clone size: few
D gene: .
V gene: TRBV5-1
CDR3 protein: CASSTSTASTDTQYF
CDR3 DNA: TGCGCCAGCAGCACCTCGACAGCTAGCACAGATACGCAGTATTTT

J gene: TRBJ2-5
clone size: .
D gene: TRBD1
V gene: TRBV18
CDR3 protein: CASSPLDRGQQETQYF
CDR3 DNA: TGTGCCAGCTCACCCCTCGACAGGGGGCAGCAAGAGACCCAGTACTTC

J gene: TRBJ1-1
clone size: .
D gene: .
V gene: TRBV9
CDR3 protein: CASSPRLNSMNTEAFF
CDR3 DNA: TGTGCCAGCAGCCCCCGACTGAACTCCATGAACACTGAAGCTTTCTTT

J gene: TRBJ1-2
clone size: .
D gene: TRBD1
V gene: TRBV29-1
CDR3 protein: CSVEGQGARANYGYTF
CDR3 DNA: TGCAGCGTTGAGGGACAGGGGGCCCGAGCTAACTATGGCTACACCTTC

J gene: TRBJ1-1
clone size: .
D gene: .
V gene: TRBV25-1
CDR3 protein: CASSDLWGVAEAFF
CDR3 DNA: TGTGCCAGCAGTGATTTATGGGGGGTCGCTGAAGCTTTTTTT

J gene: TRBJ1-4
clone size: .
D gene: .
V gene: TRBV2
CDR3 protein: CASSRSPNEKLFF
CDR3 DNA: TGTGCCAGCAGTAGGAGTCCTAATGAAAAACTGTTTTTT

J gene: TRBJ1-1
clone size: .
D gene: .
V gene: TRBV4-1
CDR3 protein: CASRTVAGPNTEAFF
CDR3 DNA: TGCGCCAGCAGGACGGTGGCAGGTCCGAACACTGAAGCTTTCTTT

J gene: TRBJ2-5
clone size: .
D gene: TRBD2
V gene: TRBV6-6
CDR3 protein: CASSFGGGIETQYF
CDR3 DNA: TGTGCCAGCAGTTTCGGCGGGGGTATAGAGACCCAGTACTTC

J gene: TRBJ1-2
clone size: once
D gene: .
V gene: TRBV13
CDR3 protein: CASSWGGQPHYGYTF
CDR3 DNA: TGTGCCAGCAGCTGGGGGGGACAACCCCACTATGGCTACACCTTC

J gene: TRBJ1-2
clone size: .
D gene: .
V gene: TRBV25-1
CDR3 protein: CASSGGYGYTF
CDR3 DNA: TGTGCCAGCAGTGGAGGCTATGGCTACACCTTC

J gene: TRBJ1-1
clone size: .
D gene: .
V gene: TRBV9
CDR3 protein: CASSVAVGGRTEAFF
CDR3 DNA: TGTGCCAGCAGCGTAGCTGTGGGGGGACGGACTGAAGCTTTCTTT

J gene: TRBJ1-4
clone size: .
D gene: .
V gene: TRBV6-5
CDR3 protein: CASSLRGGDEKLFF
CDR3 DNA: TGTGCCAGCTCTCTAAGGGGCGGCGATGAAAAACTGTTTTTT

J gene: TRBJ1-1
clone size: .
D gene: .
V gene: TRBV29-1
CDR3 protein: CSVEEGVYTEAFF
CDR3 DNA: TGCAGCGTTGAGGAAGGGGTTTACACTGAAGCTTTCTTT

J gene: TRBJ2-1
clone size: .
D gene: TRBD2
V gene: TRBV18
CDR3 protein: CASSPGGGPAEQFF
CDR3 DNA: TGTGCCAGCTCACCTGGGGGGGGTCCCGCTGAGCAGTTCTTC

J gene: TRBJ2-3
clone size: .
D gene: .
V gene: TRBV5-4
CDR3 protein: CASMGGASGVSDTQYF
CDR3 DNA: TGTGCCAGCATGGGGGGGGCCAGCGGGGTTTCAGATACGCAGTATTTT

J gene: TRBJ2-1
clone size: medium-sized
D gene: .
V gene: TRBV6-4
CDR3 protein: CASSDGGVTNEQFF
CDR3 DNA: TGTGCCAGCAGTGACGGCGGGGTAACTAATGAGCAGTTCTTC

J gene: TRBJ2-1
clone size: few
D gene: .
V gene: TRBV19
CDR3 protein: CASSPSSYNEQFF
CDR3 DNA: TGTGCCAGTAGTCCTTCCTCCTACAATGAGCAGTTCTTC

J gene: TRBJ2-7
clone size: .
D gene: TRBD2
V gene: TRBV30
CDR3 protein: CAWGRGSPFYEQYF
CDR3 DNA: TGTGCCTGGGGGCGGGGGTCCCCGTTCTACGAGCAGTACTTC

J gene: TRBJ1-1
clone size: .
D gene: .
V gene: TRBV5-1
CDR3 protein: CASSLGRGRGNTEAFF
CDR3 DNA: TGCGCCAGCAGCTTGGGACGGGGGAGAGGGAACACTGAAGCTTTCTTT

J gene: TRBJ1-2
clone size: few
D gene: .
V gene: TRBV2
CDR3 protein: CASTDNNYGYTF
CDR3 DNA: TGTGCCAGCACCGACAATAACTATGGCTACACCTTC

J gene: TRBJ2-1
clone size: .
D gene: TRBD2
V gene: TRBV12-5
CDR3 protein: CASGSTSGTYNEQFF
CDR3 DNA: TGTGCTAGTGGGTCGACTAGCGGGACCTACAATGAGCAGTTCTTC

J gene: TRBJ2-5
clone size: few
D gene: TRBD2
V gene: TRBV7-9
CDR3 protein: CASGTSGDWEETQYF
CDR3 DNA: TGTGCCTCCGGGACTAGCGGGGATTGGGAAGAGACCCAGTACTTC

J gene: TRBJ2-7
clone size: .
D gene: .
V gene: TRBV30
CDR3 protein: CAWSVQEGPYEQYF
CDR3 DNA: TGTGCCTGGAGTGTACAGGAGGGGCCCTACGAGCAGTACTTC

J gene: TRBJ1-1
clone size: .
D gene: .
V gene: TRBV30
CDR3 protein: CAWRVGSIGTEAFF
CDR3 DNA: TGTGCCTGGAGGGTTGGGAGTATAGGCACTGAAGCTTTCTTT

J gene: TRBJ2-3
clone size: .
D gene: TRBD2
V gene: TRBV25-1
CDR3 protein: CASSALAGGTDTQYF
CDR3 DNA: TGTGCCAGCAGTGCACTAGCGGGGGGCACAGATACGCAGTATTTT

J gene: TRBJ1-2
clone size: few
D gene: .
V gene: TRBV2
CDR3 protein: CASNRPQGKYGYTF
CDR3 DNA: TGTGCCAGCAATCGTCCACAGGGTAAATATGGCTACACCTTC

J gene: TRBJ2-1
clone size: .
D gene: .
V gene: TRBV27
CDR3 protein: CASSLYSDEQFF
CDR3 DNA: TGTGCCAGCAGTTTATATAGCGATGAGCAGTTCTTC

J gene: TRBJ1-1
clone size: .
D gene: .
V gene: TRBV11-2
CDR3 protein: CASSLWPGNTEAFF
CDR3 DNA: TGTGCCAGCAGCTTATGGCCGGGGAACACTGAAGCTTTCTTT

J gene: TRBJ1-4
clone size: .
D gene: .
V gene: TRBV30
CDR3 protein: CAWSVRGTGTNEKLFF
CDR3 DNA: TGTGCCTGGAGTGTCAGGGGCACGGGAACTAATGAAAAACTGTTTTTT

J gene: TRBJ2-1
clone size: once
D gene: TRBD2
V gene: TRBV5-6
CDR3 protein: CASLRVAGFYNEQFF
CDR3 DNA: TGTGCCAGCCTACGAGTAGCGGGGTTCTACAATGAGCAGTTCTTC

J gene: TRBJ2-2
clone size: .
D gene: TRBD2
V gene: TRBV11-2
CDR3 protein: CASSLVASGGTGELFF
CDR3 DNA: TGTGCCAGCAGCTTAGTCGCAAGCGGGGGCACCGGGGAGCTGTTTTTT

J gene: TRBJ1-6
clone size: .
D gene: TRBD1
V gene: TRBV27
CDR3 protein: CASSLSQGAGGSPLHF
CDR3 DNA: TGTGCCAGCAGTTTATCTCAGGGGGCCGGAGGTTCACCCCTCCACTTT

J gene: TRBJ1-1
clone size: .
D gene: .
V gene: TRBV2
CDR3 protein: CASRRTEAFF
CDR3 DNA: TGTGCCAGCAGGAGGACTGAAGCTTTCTTT

J gene: TRBJ1-1
clone size: once
D gene: .
V gene: TRBV5-1
CDR3 protein: CASSLAYSGTEAFF
CDR3 DNA: TGCGCCAGCAGCTTGGCCTACAGTGGCACTGAAGCTTTCTTT

J gene: TRBJ2-5
clone size: few
D gene: .
V gene: TRBV7-7
CDR3 protein: CASSLAPAGEKETQYF
CDR3 DNA: TGTGCTAGCAGCTTAGCGCCCGCAGGGGAGAAGGAGACCCAGTACTTC

J gene: TRBJ1-1
clone size: few
D gene: .
V gene: TRBV6-5
CDR3 protein: CASRESREDTEAFF
CDR3 DNA: TGTGCCAGTAGGGAGTCCCGCGAGGACACTGAAGCTTTCTTT

J gene: TRBJ1-1
clone size: .
D gene: .
V gene: TRBV25-1
CDR3 protein: CASSEGGVEPTEAFF
CDR3 DNA: TGTGCCAGCAGTGAAGGGGGGGTAGAGCCCACTGAAGCTTTCTTT

J gene: TRBJ1-4
clone size: .
D gene: .
V gene: TRBV25-1
CDR3 protein: CASSWGGPNEKLFF
CDR3 DNA: TGTGCCAGCAGTTGGGGAGGACCTAATGAAAAACTGTTTTTT

J gene: TRBJ2-2
clone size: .
D gene: TRBD2
V gene: TRBV19
CDR3 protein: CASIWGGRSNTGELFF
CDR3 DNA: TGTGCCAGTATTTGGGGCGGGAGGTCGAACACCGGGGAGCTGTTTTTT

J gene: TRBJ1-2
clone size: .
D gene: TRBD1
V gene: TRBV5-6
CDR3 protein: CASSFQGQGVGYTF
CDR3 DNA: TGTGCCAGCAGCTTTCAGGGACAGGGTGTTGGCTACACCTTC

J gene: TRBJ2-5
clone size: once
D gene: .
V gene: TRBV9
CDR3 protein: CASSAVAGAVETQYF
CDR3 DNA: TGTGCCAGCAGCGCCGTGGCGGGGGCAGTAGAGACCCAGTACTTC

J gene: TRBJ2-7
clone size: .
D gene: TRBD2
V gene: TRBV30
CDR3 protein: CASTPGLAGGPITYEQYF
CDR3 DNA: TGTGCCTCGACGCCGGGACTAGCGGGGGGGCCTATTACCTACGAGCAGTACTTC

J gene: TRBJ1-5
clone size: .
D gene: .
V gene: TRBV9
CDR3 protein: CASSVDGGGGDQPQHF
CDR3 DNA: TGTGCCAGCAGCGTAGATGGGGGAGGCGGGGATCAGCCCCAGCATTTT

J gene: TRBJ2-2
clone size: medium-sized
D gene: .
V gene: TRBV6-5
CDR3 protein: CASSRGTGELFF
CDR3 DNA: TGTGCCAGCAGTCGAGGGACCGGGGAGCTGTTTTTT

J gene: TRBJ2-7
clone size: .
D gene: .
V gene: TRBV9
CDR3 protein: CASSAPEGGETYEQYF
CDR3 DNA: TGTGCCAGCAGCGCCCCGGAGGGGGGGGAAACCTACGAGCAGTACTTC

J gene: TRBJ1-2
clone size: .
D gene: .
V gene: TRBV2
CDR3 protein: CASSEVEQGNGYTF
CDR3 DNA: TGTGCCAGCAGTGAAGTCGAACAGGGAAATGGCTACACCTTC